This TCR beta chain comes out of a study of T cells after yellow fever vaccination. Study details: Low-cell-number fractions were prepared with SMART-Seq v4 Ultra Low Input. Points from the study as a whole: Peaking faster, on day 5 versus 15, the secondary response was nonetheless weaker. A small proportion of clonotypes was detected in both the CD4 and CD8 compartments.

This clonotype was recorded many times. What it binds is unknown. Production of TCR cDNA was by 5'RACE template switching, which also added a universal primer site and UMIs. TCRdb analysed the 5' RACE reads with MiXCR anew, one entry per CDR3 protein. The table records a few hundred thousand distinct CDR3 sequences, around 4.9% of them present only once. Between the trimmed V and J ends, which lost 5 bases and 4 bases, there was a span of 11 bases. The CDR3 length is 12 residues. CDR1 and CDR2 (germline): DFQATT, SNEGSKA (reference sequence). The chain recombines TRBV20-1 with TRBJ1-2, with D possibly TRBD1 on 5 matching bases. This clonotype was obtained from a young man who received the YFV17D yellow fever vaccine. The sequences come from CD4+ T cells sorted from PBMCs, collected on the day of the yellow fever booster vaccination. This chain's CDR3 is CSAGHNFYGYTF. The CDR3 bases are TGCAGTGCTGGACACAATTTCTATGGCTACACCTTC.